Presented here are 29 T cell receptor beta chains from one specimen sequenced in a study of T cell repertoires in cytomegalovirus infection. Which antigens these TCRs recognize remains unknown. TCRdb analysed the reads with MiXCR anew, one entry per CDR3 protein. Among 150,000 or so distinct CDR3 sequences listed, about a fifth were seen once. The source was CD8+ T cells from cultured PBMCs, collected from culture after CMV antigen stimulation. Receptor source: a human donor in good health (CMV status not recorded). Some clones in this sample may be carry-over from other donors' samples.

A few counts support this clonotype. This chain uses TRBV7-2 with TRBJ1-5; the D gene is possibly TRBD1 (5 bases). V lost 5 bases to trimming and J lost 10 bases, with 18 bases between them. Germline CDR1 reads SGHTA; CDR2 reads FQGNSA. CDR3 length: 14 residues. CDR3 residues: CASSDGTGHRPQHF. Written as DNA, the CDR3 is TGTGCCAGCAGCGACGGGACGGGTCATCGTCCCCAGCATTTT. Based on the CDR3 plus reference TRBV7-2 and TRBJ1-5, the full variable domain is GAGVSQSPSNKVTEKGKDVELRCDPISGHTALYWYRQSLGQGLEFLIYFQGNSAPDKSGLPSDRFSAERTGGSVSTLTIQRTQQEDSAVYLCASSDGTGHRPQHFGDGTRLSIL.

This clonotype was seen a handful of times. This CDR3 is CASSLGFGPYEQYF. Here the CDR3 DNA reads TGTGCCAGCAGCTTAGGATTCGGTCCATACGAGCAGTACTTC. The chain carries TRBV7-2 and TRBJ2-7; D remains unclear. Trimming cost V 1 base and J 4 bases, with 11 bases left between them. Germline CDR1 and CDR2: SGHTA and FQGNSA. CDR3 length: 14 residues.

The chain recombines TRBV7-9 with TRBJ1-1, with a weak D call TRBD1 (5 bases). The germline gives CDR1 SEHNR, CDR2 FQNEAQ (reference sequence). CDR3 size: 16 residues. With 11 bases removed from V and 3 bases from J, the gap between germline ends came to 25 bases. CDR3 sequence (DNA): TGTGCCTCCGAGGCCCCAGGGTCAGGGAGACACACTGAAGCTTTCTTT. Translation: CASEAPGSGRHTEAFF.

This clonotype has just a few counts. V is TRBV5-6 and J is TRBJ1-1; TRBD1 matches at 7 bases. V lost 0 bases, J lost 11 bases, and 10 bases stayed unmatched. From germline, CDR1 is SGHDT and CDR2 YYEEEE. This CDR3 spans 14 amino acids. The CDR3 nucleotides read TGTGCCAGCAGCTTGGAGGGGGCCCACGGTTTCGCTTTCTTT. This sequence encodes CASSLEGAHGFAFF.

V gene TRBV6-1 combines with J gene TRBJ1-2, with no clear D. The germline V gene has CDR1 MNHNS and CDR2 SASEGT. The CDR3 length is 14 residues. V lost 2 bases to trimming and J lost 8 bases, with 15 bases between them. The CDR3 protein is CASSELWAAKGYTF. The DNA for the CDR3 is TGTGCCAGCAGTGAACTCTGGGCCGCTAAAGGCTACACCTTC.

This rearrangement joins TRBV7-6 to TRBJ2-1; perhaps TRBD1 as D (6 bases). Per the germline V gene, CDR1 is SGHVS and CDR2 is FNYEAQ. V lost 3 bases to trimming and J lost 7 bases, with 13 bases between them. The CDR3 extends over 14 amino acids. CDR3 nucleotide sequence: TGTGCCAGCAGCTTGACAGGTCTATCGAATGAGCAGTTCTTC. Translating it yields CASSLTGLSNEQFF.

This clonotype showed up just a few times. CDR3 sequence reads: CASSLLAGIRDTQYF. CDR3 bases: TGTGCCAGCAGTTTACTAGCGGGAATTAGGGATACGCAGTATTTT. This chain links TRBV12-3 or TRBV12-4 with TRBJ2-3, with TRBD2 matching over 9 bases. The CDR3 is 15 residues long. Germline trimming cut 2 bases from V and 6 bases from J; bases unmatched to any gene: 6.

The V and J genes are TRBV7-9 and TRBJ1-1, with 9 bases aligning to TRBD1. The CDR3 has 14 amino acids. The J segment lost 6 bases and the V segment lost 2 bases, leaving 4 bases of the junction unmatched. Germline CDR1 SEHNR, CDR2 FQNEAQ (reference sequence). The CDR3 spells CASSLPGQGAEAFF. The CDR3 nucleotides read TGTGCCAGCAGCTTACCGGGACAGGGAGCTGAAGCTTTCTTT.

This sequence joins TRBV6-5 and TRBJ2-1; a weak D match, TRBD1 (6 bases). This CDR3 region has 14 residues. Trimming cost V 0 bases and J 6 bases, with 9 bases left between them. Germline V CDR1 and CDR2: MNHEY, SVGAGI. CDR3 DNA: TGTGCCAGCAGTTACTCAGGGGGATCCAATGAGCAGTTCTTC. As protein: CASSYSGGSNEQFF.

For the CDR3, the DNA is TGTGCCAGCAGTTTTAAGTCCGCGGGTAACACTGAAGCTTTCTTT. It specifies CASSFKSAGNTEAFF. The chain uses TRBV12-3 or TRBV12-4 and TRBJ1-1; unclear D gene. The V end was cut by 3 bases, the J end by 2 bases, with 13 bases between. The length of the CDR3 is 15 residues.

This chain uses TRBV6-2 or TRBV6-3 with TRBJ2-5; D call uncertain. Trimming took 0 bases from V and 0 from J, leaving 11 bases between them. The CDR3 runs to 16 residues. Germline V gene lookup returns CDR1 MNHEY and CDR2 SVGEGT. The CDR3 DNA sequence: TGTGCCAGCAGTTACTCGACGGAGAGGTACCAAGAGACCCAGTACTTC. Translating it yields CASSYSTERYQETQYF.

The table lists this clonotype with a few counts. V usage is TRBV6-1 and J usage is TRBJ2-3; D not certain. CDR1 and CDR2 from the germline V gene are MNHNS and SASEGT. The length of the CDR3 is 14 residues. V lost 1 base, J lost 0 bases, and 5 bases lay in between. The CDR3 reads CASSEVGSTDTQYF. Written as DNA, the CDR3 is TGTGCCAGCAGTGAAGTAGGAAGCACAGATACGCAGTATTTT.

In this sample, this clonotype turned up many times. The rearrangement uses TRBV28 and TRBJ2-1, with a weak D call TRBD1 (6 bases). The germline CDR1 and CDR2 sequences are MDHEN and SYDVKM. Trimming took 7 bases from V and 2 from J, leaving 12 bases between them. The CDR3 contains 14 residues. CDR3 nucleotides: TGTGCCAGCAACGAGGACAGACCCTACAATGAGCAGTTCTTC. It is translated as CASNEDRPYNEQFF.

J is TRBJ1-2 and V is TRBV25-1; the D is unclear. In germline, CDR1 is MGHDK, CDR2 SYGVNS. Trimming pared 7 bases from V and 1 base from J, leaving 7 bases between. This CDR3 contains 12 residues. The CDR3, as DNA: TGTGCCAGCATCAGCGATAACTATGGCTACACCTTC. Protein product: CASISDNYGYTF.

In its sample, this clonotype was seen a few times. V gene TRBV18 combines with J gene TRBJ1-1; 7 positions agree with TRBD1. Germline loops: CDR1 KGHSH, CDR2 LQKENI. J lost 1 base, V lost 3 bases, and 20 bases had no gene match. The CDR3 covers 20 residues. The CDR3 region is CASSPQGGGGGSWENTEAFF. The CDR3 DNA follows: TGTGCCAGCTCACCCCAGGGAGGGGGCGGCGGTTCTTGGGAGAACACTGAAGCTTTCTTT.

This clonotype was observed a handful of times. The chain combines TRBV7-8 with TRBJ1-3; a possible D gene is TRBD1 (6 bases). The germline V and J ends were trimmed by 5 bases and 0 bases, with 11 bases remaining between them. The CDR3 consists of 15 residues. Germline loops: CDR1 SGHVS, CDR2 FQNEAQ. The CDR3 is CASSHDRPSGNTIYF. The CDR3 DNA follows: TGTGCCAGCAGCCACGACAGGCCCTCTGGAAACACCATATATTTT.

The V gene is TRBV7-2, the J gene TRBJ1-5; D is possibly TRBD1 (5 bases). Germline values: CDR1 SGHTA, CDR2 FQGNSA. The CDR3 is 15 amino acids. Deletions cut 5 bases from V and 1 base from J, with 12 bases between. The CDR3 DNA reads TGTGCCAGCAGCCGAGGGTGGGGGAGCAATCAGCCCCAGCATTTT. Protein sequence: CASSRGWGSNQPQHF.

In this sample, this clonotype turned up a few times. The chain carries TRBV7-8 and TRBJ2-5; 11 bases match TRBD2. Per germline, CDR1 SGHVS and CDR2 FQNEAQ. V lost 5 bases, J lost 5 bases, and 19 bases stayed unmatched. The CDR3 is 19 amino acids. The CDR3 is CASSQRLAGGHEGDETQYF. CDR3 coding DNA: TGTGCCAGCAGCCAGAGGCTAGCGGGGGGCCACGAGGGCGATGAGACCCAGTACTTC. Filled out from reference TRBV7-8 and TRBJ2-5, the complete variable domain reads GAGVSQSPRYKVAKRGQDVALRCDPISGHVSLFWYQQALGQGPEFLTYFQNEAQLDKSGLPSDRFFAERPEGSVSTLKIQRTQQEDSAVYLCASSQRLAGGHEGDETQYFGPGTRLLVL.

This clonotype was observed a few times. CDR3 nucleotide sequence: TGTGCCAGCAGCTTTGTCCTAGCGGAAGAGACCCAGTACTTC. Its protein is CASSFVLAEETQYF. J is TRBJ2-5 and V is TRBV11-2, with 7 bases lining up with TRBD2. V lost 3 bases and J lost 3; bases outside the gene matches: 4. The germline V gene has CDR1 SGHAT and CDR2 FQNNGV. CDR3 length equals 14 residues.

This chain joins TRBV7-2 and TRBJ2-7, with TRBD2 matching 8 bases. CDR1 is SGHTA and CDR2 is FQGNSA in the germline V gene. The CDR3 length is 16 residues. V lost 4 bases, J lost 0 bases, and 8 bases stayed unmatched. DNA of the CDR3: TGTGCCAGCAGCTCCCCGGGGGGGGGACCCTCCTACGAGCAGTACTTC. It specifies CASSSPGGGPSYEQYF.

V and J are TRBV6-5 and TRBJ1-2; tentative D call: TRBD1 (5 bases). Germline-derived CDR1 and CDR2 are MNHEY and SVGAGI. The CDR3 extends over 13 amino acids. V lost 6 bases to trimming and J lost 5 bases, with 13 bases between them. This CDR3 reads CASRIQDGYGYTF. The CDR3 DNA reads TGTGCCAGCAGGATACAGGACGGGTATGGCTACACCTTC.

The chain has TRBV27 and TRBJ1-2; D might be TRBD1 (5 bases). Germline V lookup: CDR1 MNHEY, CDR2 SMNVEV (reference sequence). Trimming removed 1 base from V and 8 bases from J, with 11 bases in between. The CDR3 extends over 13 amino acids. In DNA form, the CDR3 reads TGTGCCAGCAGTTTATACCAGGGAAGGGGCTACACCTTC. Protein sequence: CASSLYQGRGYTF.

This clonotype turned up a few times. The V call is TRBV12-3 or TRBV12-4, the J call TRBJ1-3; D is unclear. V was shortened by 3 bases and J by 0 bases, with 6 bases between the two germline ends. The CDR3 covers 14 residues. CDR3 bases: TGTGCCAGCAGTTTTAGGAGCTCTGGAAACACCATATATTTT. Its translation: CASSFRSSGNTIYF.

The chain is built from TRBV7-8 and TRBJ2-2; D is unclear. There are 15 residues in the CDR3. Germline V gene sequence: CDR1 SGHVS, CDR2 FQNEAQ. The V end lost 5 bases, the J end lost 1 base, and 11 bases lay between the germline ends. CDR3: CASSPHAKNTGELFF. The CDR3 region has the DNA TGTGCCAGCAGCCCTCATGCCAAGAACACCGGGGAGCTGTTTTTT.

This clonotype has just a few counts. The chain recombines TRBV7-9 with TRBJ2-5, with D possibly being TRBD1 (5 bases). CDR3 length: 12 amino acids. V gave up 4 bases and J gave up 4 bases, with 7 bases separating them. Germline V lookup: CDR1 SEHNR, CDR2 FQNEAQ (reference sequence). The CDR3 loop reads CASSSGIETQYF. DNA of the CDR3: TGTGCCAGCAGCTCAGGGATAGAGACCCAGTACTTC. Full variable domain (outside the CDR3, taken from reference TRBV7-9 and TRBJ2-5): DTGVSQNPRHKITKRGQNVTFRCDPISEHNRLYWYRQTLGQGPEFLTYFQNEAQLEKSRLLSDRFSAERPKGSFSTLEIQRTEQGDSAMYLCASSSGIETQYFGPGTRLLVL.

The chain couples TRBV20-1 to TRBJ1-2; D uncertain. V shed 0 bases and J shed 0 bases, with 17 bases lying between them. The CDR3 is 17 amino acids. CDR1 and CDR2 (germline): DFQATT, SNEGSKA (reference sequence). CDR3 region: CSARDSLGGLPNYGYTF. The CDR3 DNA is TGCAGTGCTAGAGATAGTCTGGGCGGACTCCCTAACTATGGCTACACCTTC.

V is TRBV12-3 or TRBV12-4 and J is TRBJ2-2, with TRBD2 matching over 10 bases. The CDR3 is 16 amino acids. Trimming removed 1 base from V and 6 bases from J; junction bases left unmatched: 5. CDR3 in amino acids: CASSLGIAGGPGELFF. The CDR3 DNA sequence: TGTGCCAGCAGTTTAGGGATAGCGGGGGGTCCCGGGGAGCTGTTTTTT.

The chain joins TRBV20-1 to TRBJ2-7; no firm D call. The germline gives CDR1 DFQATT, CDR2 SNEGSKA (reference sequence). The CDR3 has 14 amino acids. With 0 bases removed from V and 4 bases from J, the gap between germline ends came to 13 bases. CDR3 residues: CSARDNRNSYEQYF. The CDR3, as DNA: TGCAGTGCTAGAGATAACCGGAATAGTTACGAGCAGTACTTC.

This clonotype occurred a few times. The chain is built from TRBV6-6 and TRBJ2-1, with 12 bases identical to TRBD2. Germline V lookup: CDR1 MNHNY, CDR2 SVGAGI (reference sequence). With V trimmed by 6 bases and J by 5 bases, 2 bases remained unmatched. The CDR3 is 14 amino acids. CDR3 DNA: TGTGCCAGCAGGACTAGCGGGGGAAACAATGAGCAGTTCTTC. Its translation: CASRTSGGNNEQFF.